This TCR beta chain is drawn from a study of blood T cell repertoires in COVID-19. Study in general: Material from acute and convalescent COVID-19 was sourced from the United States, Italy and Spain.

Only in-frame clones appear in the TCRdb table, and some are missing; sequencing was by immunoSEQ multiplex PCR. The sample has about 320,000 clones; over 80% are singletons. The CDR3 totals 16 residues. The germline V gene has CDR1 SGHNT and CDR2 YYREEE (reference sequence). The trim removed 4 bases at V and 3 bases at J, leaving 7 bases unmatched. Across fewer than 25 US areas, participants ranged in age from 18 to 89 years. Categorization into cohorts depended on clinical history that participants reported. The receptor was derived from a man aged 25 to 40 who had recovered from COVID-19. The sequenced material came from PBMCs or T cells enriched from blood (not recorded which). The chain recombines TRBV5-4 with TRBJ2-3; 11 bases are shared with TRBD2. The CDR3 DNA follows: TGTGCCAGCAGCCCAAGGGTAGCGGGGGGGACAGATACGCAGTATTTT. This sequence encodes CASSPRVAGGTDTQYF.